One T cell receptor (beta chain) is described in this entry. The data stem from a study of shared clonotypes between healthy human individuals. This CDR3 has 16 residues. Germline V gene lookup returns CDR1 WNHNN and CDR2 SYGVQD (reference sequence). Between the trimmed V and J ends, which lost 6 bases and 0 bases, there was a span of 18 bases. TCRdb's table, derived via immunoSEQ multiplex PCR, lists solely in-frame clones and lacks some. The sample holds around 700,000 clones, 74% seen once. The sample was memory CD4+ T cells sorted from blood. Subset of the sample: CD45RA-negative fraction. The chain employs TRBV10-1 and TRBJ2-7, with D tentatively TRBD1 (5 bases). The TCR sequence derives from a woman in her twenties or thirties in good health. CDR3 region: CASRCQGGSPSYEQYF. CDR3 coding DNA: TGCGCCAGCAGATGCCAGGGCGGCAGCCCCTCCTACGAGCAGTACTTC.